A single sample gave rise to the 28 T cell receptor beta chains below, sequenced in a study of cytomegalovirus exposure and HLA in healthy donors. PCR primers comprised 60 Vbeta and 13 Jbeta primers. Assay: immunoSEQ multiplex PCR; the TCRdb copy retains only in-frame clones and omits some. The sample consists of under 150,000 clones, around three quarters of them appearing once. Sequenced input: PBMCs. All receptors derive from a woman in her thirties or forties in good health and CMV-seronegative.

This clone was observed a handful of times. This chain links TRBV2 with TRBJ1-2; 9 positions agree with TRBD1. Germline CDR1 and CDR2: SNHLY and FYNNEI. CDR3 length equals 15 residues. V lost 8 bases, J lost 4 bases, and 11 bases stayed unmatched. The CDR3, as DNA: TGTGCCAGCTTGGAATGGACAGGGGTGGTCTATGGCTACACCTTC. It is translated as CASLEWTGVVYGYTF. Full variable domain (missing parts from reference TRBV2 and TRBJ1-2): EPEVTQTPSHQVTQMGQEVILRCVPISNHLYFYWYRQILGQKVEFLVSFYNNEISEKSEIFDDQFSVERPDGSNFTLKIRSTKLEDSAMYFCASLEWTGVVYGYTFGSGTRLTVV.

This chain links TRBV10-1 with TRBJ2-1, with D perhaps matching TRBD2 (5 bases). Trimming removed 1 base from V and 10 bases from J, with 11 bases in between. Germline V gene lookup returns CDR1 WNHNN and CDR2 SYGVQD (reference sequence). The CDR3 totals 13 residues. CDR3 coding DNA: TGCGCCAGCAGTGAGTGGGCATCGGGAGAGCAGTTCTTC. It is translated as CASSEWASGEQFF.

The chain carries TRBV2 and TRBJ2-3; D perhaps matches TRBD2 (5 bases). V gave up 8 bases and J gave up 3 bases, with 9 bases separating them. The CDR3 contains 12 residues. Germline values: CDR1 SNHLY, CDR2 FYNNEI. Here the CDR3 reads CASGRRTDTQYF. The DNA of the CDR3 is TGTGCCAGCGGGCGGAGGACAGATACGCAGTATTTT.

This chain links TRBV5-1 with TRBJ2-1, with D maybe TRBD2 (6 bases). The CDR3 totals 17 residues. V shed 4 bases and J shed 4 bases, with 21 bases lying between them. From germline, CDR1 is SGHRS and CDR2 YFSETQ. CDR3 bases: TGCGCCAGCAGCCTTGGGACTGTCCGCCTACTATACAATGAGCAGTTCTTC. It codes for CASSLGTVRLLYNEQFF.

The rearrangement links TRBV7-8 to TRBJ2-7; D is undetermined. Germline values: CDR1 SGHVS, CDR2 FQNEAQ. Trimming took 3 bases from V and 3 from J, leaving 6 bases between them. The CDR3 extends over 12 amino acids. CDR3 amino acids: CASSLSLYEQYF. CDR3 sequence (DNA): TGTGCCAGCAGCTTGTCCCTCTACGAGCAGTACTTC.

CDR3 DNA: TGTGCCAGCAGCTTCGGACAGGGAGCGGGTGGCTACACCTTC. This sequence encodes CASSFGQGAGGYTF. This chain links TRBV11-2 with TRBJ1-2, with 8 bases aligning to TRBD1. J lost 7 bases, V lost 3 bases, and 7 bases had no gene match. CDR3 length: 14 amino acids. The germline V gene has CDR1 SGHAT and CDR2 FQNNGV.

The chain uses TRBV5-1 and TRBJ1-2; weak D call: TRBD1 (5 bases). The CDR3 spans 14 residues. Trimming took off 2 bases at V and 1 base at J, with 9 bases between the two ends. Germline values: CDR1 SGHRS, CDR2 YFSETQ. The CDR3 nucleotides read TGCGCCAGCAGCTTTCAGGGTGATAACTATGGCTACACCTTC. Amino acids: CASSFQGDNYGYTF. Full variable domain (missing parts from reference TRBV5-1 and TRBJ1-2): KAGVTQTPRYLIKTRGQQVTLSCSPISGHRSVSWYQQTPGQGLQFLFEYFSETQRNKGNFPGRFSGRQFSNSRSEMNVSTLELGDSALYLCASSFQGDNYGYTFGSGTRLTVV.

The genes are TRBV6-5 and TRBJ2-3; 7 bases fit TRBD1. The CDR3 loop spans 15 amino acids. V lost 6 bases and J lost 1; bases outside the gene matches: 7. Per the germline V gene, CDR1 is MNHEY and CDR2 is SVGAGI. CDR3 loop: CASSRTGQGTDTQYF. The DNA of the CDR3 is TGTGCCAGCAGCCGTACCGGACAGGGCACAGATACGCAGTATTTT.

This clone was counted a single time. The chain uses TRBV6-4 and TRBJ2-7; 8 bases are shared with TRBD2. The V gene's germline CDR1 is MRHNA and CDR2 SNTAGT. V trimming: 3 bases; J trimming: 2 bases; junction bases outside the gene matches: 12. The CDR3 totals 17 residues. CDR3 in DNA: TGTGCCAGCAGTGATTCCATTGCTAAGCGGGGGCCCTACGAGCAGTACTTC. Amino acid sequence: CASSDSIAKRGPYEQYF.

The sample holds a few counts of this clone. The V gene is TRBV29-1, the J gene TRBJ1-2, with 9 bases matching TRBD1. The CDR3 consists of 12 residues. Germline loops: CDR1 SQVTM, CDR2 ANQGSEA. V dropped 6 bases and J dropped 8; count of bases not matched to a gene: 7. CDR3 in amino acids: CSVPGQGRGYTF. DNA for the CDR3: TGCAGCGTCCCGGGACAGGGTCGAGGCTACACCTTC.

This chain links TRBV6-6 with TRBJ1-1, with D maybe TRBD1 (6 bases). CDR3 size: 15 residues. V was cut by 5 bases and J by 3 bases, with 16 bases left in between. Germline loops: CDR1 MNHNY, CDR2 SVGAGI (reference sequence). CDR3 sequence: CASSNNRVRYTEAFF. CDR3 coding DNA: TGTGCCAGCAGTAACAACAGGGTTCGGTACACTGAAGCTTTCTTT.

This chain uses TRBV6-1 with TRBJ2-5; D remains ambiguous. V lost 9 bases, J lost 0 bases, and 11 bases lay in between. The CDR3 length is 13 residues. Germline V gives CDR1 MNHNS, CDR2 SASEGT. The chain's CDR3 is CASRLTYQETQYF. The CDR3 DNA sequence: TGTGCCAGTAGATTAACGTACCAAGAGACCCAGTACTTC.

The chain couples TRBV5-1 to TRBJ2-4; D is possibly TRBD1 (5 bases). Trimming took off 0 bases at V and 5 bases at J, with 9 bases between the two ends. CDR3 length equals 14 residues. CDR1 and CDR2 (germline): SGHRS, YFSETQ. CDR3 bases: TGCGCCAGCAGCTTGGGCCCCAGGGAAAACATTCAGTACTTC. Translating gives CASSLGPRENIQYF.

CDR3: CASSRGRGTNEKLFF. The CDR3 DNA reads TGTGCCAGCTCGCGAGGACGGGGGACTAATGAAAAACTGTTTTTT. The chain recombines TRBV18 with TRBJ1-4; D perhaps matches TRBD1 (5 bases). Germline loops: CDR1 KGHSH, CDR2 LQKENI. Trimming took off 6 bases at V and 2 bases at J, with 13 bases between the two ends. This CDR3 is 15 amino acids long.

This chain joins TRBV4-1 and TRBJ2-7; 10 bases are shared with TRBD2. Germline V lookup: CDR1 MGHRA, CDR2 YSYEKL. CDR3 length: 17 amino acids. V gave up 0 bases and J gave up 6 bases; unmatched junction bases: 11. Written as DNA, the CDR3 is TGCGCCAGCAGCCAAGACTCTTTGGGCCTAGCGGGAGTCGAGCAGTACTTC. Translated, it gives CASSQDSLGLAGVEQYF.

V is TRBV6-6 and J is TRBJ1-1; the match to TRBD1 covers 7 bases. V shed 5 bases, J shed 5 bases, and the junction held 11 bases outside the gene matches. The CDR3 is made up of 15 amino acids. Per the germline V gene, CDR1 is MNHNY and CDR2 is SVGAGI (reference sequence). As DNA, the CDR3 is TGTGCCAGCAGTGTAGGACAGGCACCGAGGACTGAAGCTTTCTTT. Translating it yields CASSVGQAPRTEAFF.

The genes are TRBV7-7 and TRBJ2-3; D perhaps matches TRBD1 (7 bases). Germline values: CDR1 SSHAT, CDR2 FNYEAQ (reference sequence). This CDR3 has 15 amino acids. V lost 3 bases and J 4 bases, leaving 14 bases between the germline ends. CDR3 bases: TGTGCCAGCAGCTTGCACAGGGGAGGAGCAGATACGCAGTATTTT. Its protein is CASSLHRGGADTQYF.

V and J are TRBV4-1 and TRBJ2-1, with D tentatively TRBD2 (6 bases). Trimming removed 0 bases at V and 8 bases at J, with 23 bases between. The CDR3 totals 18 residues. Germline lookup yields CDR1 MGHRA and CDR2 YSYEKL. CDR3 amino acids: CASSQDPRNAGSRDEQFF. The CDR3 coding sequence is TGCGCCAGCAGCCAAGACCCCCGTAATGCGGGGTCGAGGGATGAGCAGTTCTTC.

V is TRBV5-1 and J is TRBJ2-7, with D unresolved. Germline CDR1 SGHRS, CDR2 YFSETQ. CDR3 size: 16 residues. Trimming left V 3 bases short and J 0 bases short, with 16 bases between. The CDR3 DNA reads as TGCGCCAGCAGCTCCGTCAGTAGTAGGAGCTCCTACGAGCAGTACTTC. Its protein product is CASSSVSSRSSYEQYF.

This chain links TRBV29-1 with TRBJ2-7, with 9 bases matching TRBD2. This CDR3 region has 14 residues. V lost 4 bases to trimming and J lost 4 bases; unmatched junction nucleotides: 8. Germline CDR1 SQVTM, CDR2 ANQGSEA. CDR3 bases: TGCAGCGTTGGAGGTAGCGGGAGTTCATACGAGCAGTACTTC. Protein product: CSVGGSGSSYEQYF.

This clone showed up just a few times. The rearrangement links TRBV7-2 to TRBJ1-1; no clear D. CDR3 length: 13 residues. Germline lookup yields CDR1 SGHTA and CDR2 FQGNSA. Trimming cost V 0 bases and J 8 bases, with 10 bases left between them. Written as DNA, the CDR3 is TGTGCCAGCAGCTTAGCTTCAGGATTGGAAGCTTTCTTT. Protein sequence: CASSLASGLEAFF.

The chain uses TRBV10-2 and TRBJ2-5; possibly TRBD2 for D (5 bases). Looked up from germline, CDR1 is WSHSY and CDR2 is SAAADI. V lost 4 bases and J 4 bases, leaving 16 bases between the germline ends. This CDR3 spans 15 amino acids. The chain's CDR3 is CASSGFSGAGETQYF. The DNA of the CDR3 is TGCGCCAGCAGTGGATTTTCGGGCGCGGGAGAGACCCAGTACTTC.

The CDR3 loop is CANVHLGENRPNTEAFF. The CDR3 bases are TGTGCCAACGTGCACCTGGGAGAAAACCGCCCGAACACTGAAGCTTTCTTT. This chain connects TRBV2 to TRBJ1-1; D is undetermined. CDR3 size: 17 residues. Per germline, CDR1 SNHLY and CDR2 FYNNEI. The V end was cut by 10 bases, the J end by 1 base, with 25 bases between.

The rearrangement uses TRBV5-6 and TRBJ2-7; 9 nucleotides line up with TRBD2. Germline V lookup: CDR1 SGHDT, CDR2 YYEEEE. The CDR3 loop spans 19 amino acids. V shed 2 bases and J 1 base; nucleotides not matched to a gene: 16. The CDR3 coding sequence is TGTGCCAGCAGCTTCTTCGCGGGAGGGCCCGAGTCCATATCCTACGAGCAGTACTTC. It codes for CASSFFAGGPESISYEQYF.

The rearrangement joins TRBV28 to TRBJ2-7, with D possibly TRBD1 on 5 matching bases. Deletions cut 7 bases from V and 7 bases from J, with 20 bases between. Germline V gene lookup returns CDR1 MDHEN and CDR2 SYDVKM. The CDR3 length is 14 residues. The CDR3 loop reads CASTTTAPRTEQYF. The CDR3 coding sequence is TGTGCCAGCACCACGACAGCCCCCCGAACGGAGCAGTACTTC. The entire variable domain, with the rest obtained from reference TRBV28 and TRBJ2-7, is as follows: DVKVTQSSRYLVKRTGEKVFLECVQDMDHENMFWYRQDPGLGLRLIYFSYDVKMKEKGDIPEGYSVSREKKERFSLILESASTNQTSMYLCASTTTAPRTEQYFGPGTRLTVT.

The V gene is TRBV10-1, the J gene TRBJ1-3; D unclear. The CDR3 is 14 amino acids. Germline lookup yields CDR1 WNHNN and CDR2 SYGVQD (reference sequence). The V and J ends lost 4 bases and 0 bases respectively, with 7 bases between them. The CDR3, as DNA: TGCGCCAGCAGTGCGGGGAGCTCTGGAAACACCATATATTTT. Protein sequence: CASSAGSSGNTIYF.

The V and J genes are TRBV6-5 and TRBJ1-3; D is ambiguous. CDR3 length equals 14 residues. From germline, CDR1 is MNHEY and CDR2 SVGAGI. V was pared by 2 bases and J by 4 bases, with 9 bases between. CDR3 coding DNA: TGTGCCAGCAGTTACGGACTTAAGGGAAACACCATATATTTT. Translating gives CASSYGLKGNTIYF.

The rearrangement uses TRBV6-5 and TRBJ1-5; D ambiguous. From germline, CDR1 is MNHEY and CDR2 SVGAGI. The V end was cut by 2 bases, the J end by 4 bases, with 12 bases between. The CDR3 has 15 amino acids. CDR3 bases: TGTGCCAGCAGTTACACGGGTTCTGTAAATCAGCCCCAGCATTTT. This gives the protein CASSYTGSVNQPQHF.